These 5 T cell receptor beta chains originate from one sample sequenced in a study of response to subunit inactivated influenza vaccine. TCRdb analysed the RT-PCR reads with MiXCR anew, one entry per CDR3 protein. The sample holds approximately 170,000 distinct CDR3 sequences, about an eighth seen once. The source material was CD8+ T cells sorted from PBMCs, sampled approximately 5 days after vaccination. Receptors were obtained from a man aged 50 to 60 who received an inactivated influenza vaccine.

The chain combines TRBV15 with TRBJ2-7; D is unresolved. Trimming stripped 5 bases from V and 6 bases from J, with 11 bases between. The CDR3 consists of 12 residues. CDR1 is LNHNV and CDR2 is YYDKDF in the germline V gene (reference sequence). DNA for the CDR3: TGTGCCACCAGCGGTGGTGTAACCGAGCAGTACTTC. Protein: CATSGGVTEQYF.

This clonotype was seen many times. The chain couples TRBV28 to TRBJ1-5; D ambiguous. The CDR3 has 15 amino acids. Germline V gene data show CDR1 as MDHEN and CDR2 as SYDVKM. Trimming removed 3 bases at V and 4 bases at J, with 13 bases between. CDR3 DNA sequence: TGTGCCAGCAGTTTGGCAAAAGCAGTAAATCAGCCCCAGCATTTT. Translating gives CASSLAKAVNQPQHF. The full variable domain, completed using reference TRBV28 and TRBJ1-5, is DVKVTQSSRYLVKRTGEKVFLECVQDMDHENMFWYRQDPGLGLRLIYFSYDVKMKEKGDIPEGYSVSREKKERFSLILESASTNQTSMYLCASSLAKAVNQPQHFGDGTRLSIL.

This clonotype was seen only once. This chain joins TRBV7-6 and TRBJ2-2, with a weak D call TRBD2 (6 bases). The V end was cut by 5 bases, the J end by 4 bases, with 17 bases between. Germline CDR1 SGHVS, CDR2 FNYEAQ. CDR3 size: 16 residues. CDR3 in amino acids: CASSPRRRGTTGELFF. CDR3 coding DNA: TGTGCCAGCAGCCCGCGTAGGAGGGGTACCACCGGGGAGCTGTTTTTT.

The chain links TRBV15 to TRBJ1-5; 10 bases match TRBD1. Germline CDR1 is LNHNV and CDR2 is YYDKDF (reference sequence). The CDR3 length is 13 residues. Losses at the gene ends were 4 bases for V and 8 bases for J; bases not matched to a gene: 2. This CDR3 reads CATSTTGGEPQHF. The CDR3 region has the DNA TGTGCCACCAGCACGACAGGGGGCGAGCCCCAGCATTTT.

This chain connects TRBV27 to TRBJ2-2; D perhaps matches TRBD1 (6 bases). CDR3 length: 11 residues. Germline CDR1 MNHEY, CDR2 SMNVEV (reference sequence). With 8 bases removed from V and 6 bases from J, the gap between germline ends came to 7 bases. Here the CDR3 reads CASYRAGELFF. CDR3 nucleotide sequence: TGTGCCAGCTACAGGGCCGGGGAGCTGTTTTTT.